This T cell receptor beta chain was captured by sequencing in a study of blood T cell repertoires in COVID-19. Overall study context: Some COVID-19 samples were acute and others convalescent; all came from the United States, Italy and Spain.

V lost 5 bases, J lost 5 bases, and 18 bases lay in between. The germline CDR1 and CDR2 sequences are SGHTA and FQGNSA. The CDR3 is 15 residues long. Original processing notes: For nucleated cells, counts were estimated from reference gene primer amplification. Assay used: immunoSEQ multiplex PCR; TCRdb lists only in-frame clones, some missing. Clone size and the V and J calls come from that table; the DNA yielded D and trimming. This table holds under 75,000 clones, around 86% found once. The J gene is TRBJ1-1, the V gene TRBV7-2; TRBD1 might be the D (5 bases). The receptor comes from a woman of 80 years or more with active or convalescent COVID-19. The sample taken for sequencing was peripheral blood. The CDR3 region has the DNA TGTGCCAGCAGCCTGGCAACTTGGGGGGGGACTGAAGCTTTCTTT. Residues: CASSLATWGGTEAFF.